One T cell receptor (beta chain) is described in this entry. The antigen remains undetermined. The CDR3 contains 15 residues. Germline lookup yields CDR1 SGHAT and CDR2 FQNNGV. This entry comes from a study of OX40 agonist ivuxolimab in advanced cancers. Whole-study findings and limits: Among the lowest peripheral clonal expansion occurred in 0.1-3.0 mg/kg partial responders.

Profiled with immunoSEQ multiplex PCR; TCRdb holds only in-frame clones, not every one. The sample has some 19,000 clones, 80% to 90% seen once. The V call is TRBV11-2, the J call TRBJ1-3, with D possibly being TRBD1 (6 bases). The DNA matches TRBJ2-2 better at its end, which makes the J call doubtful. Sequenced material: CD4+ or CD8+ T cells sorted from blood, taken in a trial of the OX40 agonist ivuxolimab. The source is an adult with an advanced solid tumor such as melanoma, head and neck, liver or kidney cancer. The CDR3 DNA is TGTGCCAGCAGCTTAGCGTCAGGGGCGCGCGGGGAGCTGTTTTTT. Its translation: CASSLASGARGELFF.